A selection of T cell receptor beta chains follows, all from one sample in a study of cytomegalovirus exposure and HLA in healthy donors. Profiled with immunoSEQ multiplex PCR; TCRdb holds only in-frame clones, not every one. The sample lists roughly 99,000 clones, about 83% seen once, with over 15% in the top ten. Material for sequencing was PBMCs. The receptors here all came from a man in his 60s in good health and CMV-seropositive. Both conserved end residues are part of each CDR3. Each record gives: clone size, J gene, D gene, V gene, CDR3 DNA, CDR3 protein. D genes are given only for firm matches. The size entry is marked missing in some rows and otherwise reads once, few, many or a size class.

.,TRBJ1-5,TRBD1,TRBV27,TGTGCCAGCAGTCCCCGAATCGGGACAGACAATCAGCCCCAGCATTTT,CASSPRIGTDNQPQHF
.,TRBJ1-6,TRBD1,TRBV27,TGTGCCAGCACCGTGGACAGGGATCATTCACCCCTCCACTTT,CASTVDRDHSPLHF
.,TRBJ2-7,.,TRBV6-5,TGTGCCAGCAGTTACACAGGGTCGACCTACGAGCAGTACTTC,CASSYTGSTYEQYF
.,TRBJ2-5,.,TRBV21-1,TGTGCCAGAGAAAAAATTCCAGGGAGGACCTTACAAGAGACCCAGTACTTC,CAREKIPGRTLQETQYF
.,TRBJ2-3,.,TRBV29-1,TGCAGCGTTGGATGGACAGTCTCTAGCACAGATACGCAGTATTTT,CSVGWTVSSTDTQYF
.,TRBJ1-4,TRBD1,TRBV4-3,TGCGCCAGCAGCCAGAAGACAGGGGGGAACGGTGAAAAACTGTTTTTT,CASSQKTGGNGEKLFF
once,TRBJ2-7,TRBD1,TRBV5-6,TGTGCCAGCAGCTTTTGGGACAGGATCTACGAGCAGTACTTC,CASSFWDRIYEQYF
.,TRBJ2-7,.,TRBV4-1,TGCGCCAGCAGCCAAGCAGTGTGGGGAGGCGAGCAGTACTTC,CASSQAVWGGEQYF
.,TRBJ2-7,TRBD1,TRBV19,TGTGCCAGTAGTATTCGTCCGGGACAGGGGCCCTACGAGCAGTACTTC,CASSIRPGQGPYEQYF
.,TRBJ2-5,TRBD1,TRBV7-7,TGTGCTAGCAGCTACCGGGACAGGGGTCGAGAGACCCAGTACTTC,CASSYRDRGRETQYF
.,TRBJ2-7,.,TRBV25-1,TGTGCCAGCAGGGCGCGGGGGCCGTCTTACGAGCAGTACTTC,CASRARGPSYEQYF
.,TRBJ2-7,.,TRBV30,TGTGCCTGGAGACAGGGCTACGAGCAGTACTTC,CAWRQGYEQYF
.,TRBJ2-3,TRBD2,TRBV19,TGTGCCAGTAGTATAGATAGGGTAGCGGGGGAAGATACGCAGTATTTT,CASSIDRVAGEDTQYF
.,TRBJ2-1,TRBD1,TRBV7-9,TGTGCCAGCAGGCTGACCGGGACAGGGGGTAATGAGCAGTTCTTC,CASRLTGTGGNEQFF
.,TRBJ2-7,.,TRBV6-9,TGTGCCAGCAGTTACTGGGGAGAGACTTCTTACGAGCAGTACTTC,CASSYWGETSYEQYF
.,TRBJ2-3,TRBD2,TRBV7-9,TGTGCCAGCAGCTTTACGACTAGCGAGCCAGATACGCAGTATTTT,CASSFTTSEPDTQYF
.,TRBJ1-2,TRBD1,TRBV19,TGTGCCAGTAGTACAGCACCTGGGACAGAAGCTAACTATGGCTACACCTTC,CASSTAPGTEANYGYTF
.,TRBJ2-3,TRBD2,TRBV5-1,TGCGCCAGCAGCCGGACTAGCTCGCCAGATACGCAGTATTTT,CASSRTSSPDTQYF
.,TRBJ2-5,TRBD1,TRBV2,TGTGCCAGCAGCGGACAGGGGGCACCGCAAGAGACCCAGTACTTC,CASSGQGAPQETQYF
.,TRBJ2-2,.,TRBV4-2,TGTGCCAGCAGCCCCCGTGGAGCGGTGAACACCGGGGAGCTGTTTTTT,CASSPRGAVNTGELFF
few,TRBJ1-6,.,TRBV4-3,TGCGCCAGCAGCCCCTATTGGGGGGACAATTCACCCCTCCACTTT,CASSPYWGDNSPLHF
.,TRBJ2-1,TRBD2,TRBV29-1,TGCAGCGCTCGACTAGCGGGAGGGCAGTTCTTC,CSARLAGGQFF
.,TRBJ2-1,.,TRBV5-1,TGCGCCAGCAGCTTCCACAGGGACGGTGAGCAGTTCTTC,CASSFHRDGEQFF
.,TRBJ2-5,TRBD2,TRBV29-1,TGCAGCGCCCATAGGACTAGAGGGGAGACCCAGTACTTC,CSAHRTRGETQYF
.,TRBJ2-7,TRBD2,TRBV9,TGTGCCAGCAGCCCGGGACTAGCGGGGGGGATTAGCTCCTACGAGCAGTACTTC,CASSPGLAGGISSYEQYF
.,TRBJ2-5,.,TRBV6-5,TGTGCCAGCAGTTACCACGGTTACCAAGAGACCCAGTACTTC,CASSYHGYQETQYF
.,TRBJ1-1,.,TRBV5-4,TGTGCCAGCAGCCCTCAGGTAGTGGTACAGCCGTCAGCTTTCTTT,CASSPQVVVQPSAFF
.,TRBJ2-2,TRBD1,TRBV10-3,TGTGCCATCAGTGAGTCAAGAGGGGGCGTATTCTCGGGCACCGGGGAGCTGTTTTTT,CAISESRGGVFSGTGELFF
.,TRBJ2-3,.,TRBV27,TGTGCCAGCAGTTCGGGCACAGATACGCAGTATTTT,CASSSGTDTQYF
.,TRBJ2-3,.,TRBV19,TGTGCCAGTAGGATGGGGCTTCTAGAGCCCACAGATACGCAGTATTTT,CASRMGLLEPTDTQYF
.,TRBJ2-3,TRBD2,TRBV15,TGTGCCACCCTCGGGACTAGCGGGGGCGAGGATACGCAGTATTTT,CATLGTSGGEDTQYF
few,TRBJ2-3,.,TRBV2,TGTGCCAGCAGTTACAGGGGCACAGATACGCAGTATTTT,CASSYRGTDTQYF
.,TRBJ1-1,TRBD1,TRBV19,TGTGCCATTACGGGACAGGGGAAGAACACTGAAGCTTTCTTT,CAITGQGKNTEAFF
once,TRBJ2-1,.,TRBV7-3,TGTGCCAGCAGCTTAAATGCGGGGGCTGGTAATGAGCAGTTCTTC,CASSLNAGAGNEQFF
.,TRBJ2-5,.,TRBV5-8,TGTGCCAGCAGCCTCGGGTGGTTGAAAGAGACCCAGTACTTC,CASSLGWLKETQYF
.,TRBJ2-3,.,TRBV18,TGTGCCAGCTCACCACTTAAGAGGGATGATACGCAGTATTTT,CASSPLKRDDTQYF
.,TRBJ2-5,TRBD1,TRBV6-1,TGTGCCAGCAGTGACTTGGGACAGGGTAGCGGGACCCAGTACTTC,CASSDLGQGSGTQYF
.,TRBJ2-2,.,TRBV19,TGTGCCAGTACAACAGGGATCGGGAACACCGGGGAGCTGTTTTTT,CASTTGIGNTGELFF
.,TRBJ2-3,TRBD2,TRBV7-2,TGTGCCAGCACCGGAGCGGGAGGTTCTTCAGATACGCAGTATTTT,CASTGAGGSSDTQYF
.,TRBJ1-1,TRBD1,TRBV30,TGTGCCTGGCGGGGACAGGGAGTTGATGAAGCTTTCTTT,CAWRGQGVDEAFF
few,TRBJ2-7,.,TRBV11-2,TGTGCCAGCAGCTTCCGGAGCTCCTACGAGCAGTACTTC,CASSFRSSYEQYF
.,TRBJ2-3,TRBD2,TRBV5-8,TGTGCCAGCAGCTTGTACGCTAGCGGGAAAGGAACAGATACGCAGTATTTT,CASSLYASGKGTDTQYF